Listed here is a single T cell receptor (beta chain). Its antigen is not identified. The whole isolated RNA underwent reverse transcription, so sequencing captured expressed TCRB transcripts. Here immunoSEQ multiplex PCR was the method, and the copy in TCRdb shows in-frame clones only, minus some. In the table there are 250,000 to 350,000 clones, more than 13% of which are singletons. The single heparinised draw taken from each donor contained around 100 mL of blood on average. These data are taken from a study of beta chain features in type 1 diabetes. Study-wide results and limits: When Type 1 diabetes patients were examined, their TCRB CDR3s proved moderately but significantly shorter in all four CD4+ subsets. With patients and controls alike, PCR might favor shorter templates to an equal degree. In type 1 diabetes patients, VDJ junctions had fewer insertions; deletions at these junctions were more frequent.

Germline V CDR1 and CDR2: SQVTM, ANQGSEA. The length of the CDR3 is 12 residues. The gene calls are TRBV29-1 and TRBJ2-5; possibly TRBD2 for D (5 bases). Judging by the DNA end, TRBJ2-7 fits better; the J call may be wrong. This sequence originates from a man aged 25 to 45 with type 1 diabetes. The sample consisted of naive CD4+ T cells from blood. CDR3 protein: CSVLDEGYEQYF. The CDR3 nucleotides are TGCAGCGTTTTAGACGAGGGCTACGAGCAGTACTTC.